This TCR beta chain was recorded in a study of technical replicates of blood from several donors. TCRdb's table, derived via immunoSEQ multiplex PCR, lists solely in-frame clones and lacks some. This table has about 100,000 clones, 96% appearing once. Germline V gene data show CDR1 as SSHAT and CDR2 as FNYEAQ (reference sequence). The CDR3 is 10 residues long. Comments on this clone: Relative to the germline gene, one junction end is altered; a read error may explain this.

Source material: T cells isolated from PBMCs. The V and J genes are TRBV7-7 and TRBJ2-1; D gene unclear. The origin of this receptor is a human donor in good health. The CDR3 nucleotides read TGTGCTAGCATTCCGTTTGAGCAGTTCTTC. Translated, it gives CASIPFEQFF.